These 8 T cell receptor beta chains came from one sample sequenced in a study of Graves' ophthalmopathy and Graves' hyperthyroidism. Amplification targeted the TCR beta CDR3 regions, with RNA transcripts as the source material. First-round RT-PCR used HTBI primers; second-round multiplex PCR followed. TCRdb processed the multiplex PCR reads anew with MiXCR; each CDR3 protein has one entry. The data contain some 520,000 distinct CDR3 sequences, 13% to 15% of them singletons. The sequenced sample consisted of blood. The receptors come from a woman aged 25 to 39 with Graves' ophthalmopathy.

This clonotype showed up many times. V and J are TRBV6-1 and TRBJ2-5; no clear D gene. Per germline, CDR1 MNHNS and CDR2 SASEGT. This CDR3 is 13 amino acids long. Between the trimmed V and J ends, which lost 6 bases and 1 base, there was a span of 9 bases. CDR3 coding DNA: TGTGCCAGCAGCGTAGCACGCCAAGAGACCCAGTACTTC. Protein sequence: CASSVARQETQYF.

As concerns this clonotype: The conserved phenylalanine or tryptophan is not found at the CDR3 terminus, so this likely reflects a read error. The chain is built from TRBV6-2 or TRBV6-3 and TRBJ2-2; D unresolved. The germline gives CDR1 MNHEY, CDR2 SVGEGT. This CDR3 has 13 amino acids. With 2 bases removed from V and 5 bases from J, the gap between germline ends came to 6 bases. CDR3 nucleotide sequence: TGTGCCAGCAGTTACCTGGAGACCGGGGAGCTGTTTTTG. As protein: CASSYLETGELFL.

The CDR3 loop is CASSFPGETEAFF. CDR3 bases: TGTGCCAGCAGTTTTCCAGGGGAAACTGAAGCTTTCTTT. The chain combines TRBV27 with TRBJ1-1, with D perhaps matching TRBD1 (6 bases). This CDR3 comprises 13 residues. The germline V gene encodes CDR1 MNHEY and CDR2 SMNVEV (reference sequence). The V and J ends lost 3 bases and 5 bases respectively, with 10 bases between them.

This clonotype has more than one count but fewer than ten. The chain uses TRBV7-3 and TRBJ2-1; TRBD1 is a possible D gene (6 bases). Germline V gene sequence: CDR1 SGHTA, CDR2 FQGTGA. The CDR3 consists of 15 residues. Trimming cost V 5 bases and J 4 bases, with 15 bases left between them. CDR3 nucleotides: TGTGCCAGCAGCCAGGGACACGGGAATTACAATGAGCAGTTCTTC. It specifies CASSQGHGNYNEQFF.

This clonotype has just a few counts. The CDR3 DNA sequence: TGTGCCAGCCGGGGGACAGCCGACTACGAGCAGTACTTC. Protein sequence: CASRGTADYEQYF. The chain uses TRBV3-1 and TRBJ2-7; D is possibly TRBD1 (7 bases). The CDR3 covers 13 residues. Trimming left V 8 bases short and J 3 bases short, with 14 bases between. Per the germline V gene, CDR1 is LGHDT and CDR2 is YNNKEL (reference sequence).

This clonotype was seen ten or more times. The chain carries TRBV7-9 and TRBJ2-7; D gene unclear. The germline V and J ends were trimmed by 10 bases and 1 base, with 8 bases remaining between them. The CDR3 covers 11 residues. The V gene's germline CDR1 is SEHNR and CDR2 FQNEAQ (reference sequence). As DNA, the CDR3 is TGTGCCACCACACTTTCCTACGAGCAGTACTTC. It translates to CATTLSYEQYF.

This clonotype was seen only a few times. The chain employs TRBV10-3 and TRBJ2-2; D ambiguous. CDR3 length equals 14 residues. Germline CDR1 is ENHRY and CDR2 is SYGVKD. V was clipped by 5 bases and J by 1 base, with 8 bases between them. The CDR3 sequence is CAISPTQNTGELFF. The CDR3 DNA follows: TGTGCCATCAGTCCAACACAGAACACCGGGGAGCTGTTTTTT.

In the case of this clonotype: A junction end diverges from the germline sequence, so it may reflect a read error. V and J are TRBV12-3 or TRBV12-4 and TRBJ2-5; weak D call: TRBD1 (5 bases). This CDR3 is 13 amino acids long. Here the CDR3 reads CASRGQNQETKYF. The CDR3 DNA is TGTGCCAGCAGAGGACAAAACCAAGAGACCAAGTACTTC.